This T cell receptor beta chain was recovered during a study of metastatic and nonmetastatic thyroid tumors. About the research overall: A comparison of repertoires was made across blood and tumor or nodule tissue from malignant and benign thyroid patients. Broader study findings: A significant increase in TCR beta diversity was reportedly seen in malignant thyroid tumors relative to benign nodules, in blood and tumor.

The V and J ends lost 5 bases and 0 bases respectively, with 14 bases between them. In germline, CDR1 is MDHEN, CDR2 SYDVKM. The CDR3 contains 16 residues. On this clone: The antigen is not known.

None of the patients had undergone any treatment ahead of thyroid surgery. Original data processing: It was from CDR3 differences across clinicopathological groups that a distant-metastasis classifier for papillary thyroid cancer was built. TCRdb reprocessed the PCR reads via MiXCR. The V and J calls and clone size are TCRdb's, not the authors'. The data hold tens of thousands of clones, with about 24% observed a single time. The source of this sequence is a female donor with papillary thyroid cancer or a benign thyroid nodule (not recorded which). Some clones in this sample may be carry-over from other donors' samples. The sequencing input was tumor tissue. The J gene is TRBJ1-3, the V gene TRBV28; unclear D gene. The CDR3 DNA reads TGTGCCAGCAGTACTAACACCTTGAGCTCTGGAAACACCATATATTTT. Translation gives CASSTNTLSSGNTIYF.